These 25 T cell receptor beta chains share one sample of origin, sequenced in a study of response to subunit inactivated influenza vaccine. TCRdb used MiXCR to reprocess the RT-PCR reads, holding one entry per CDR3 protein. The table has more than 450,000 distinct CDR3 sequences, under 9% seen once. This specimen was PBMCs from blood, taken around 25 months after vaccination. These receptors all come from a man aged 50 to 69 who received an inactivated influenza vaccine.

The CDR3 nucleotides are TGTGCCAGCAGCTTAGGCGGACTCACCGGGGAGCTGTTTTTT. It encodes CASSLGGLTGELFF. The chain links TRBV7-2 to TRBJ2-2; D perhaps matches TRBD2 (5 bases). The CDR3 has 14 amino acids. Trimming left V 1 base short and J 4 bases short, with 7 bases between. Per the germline V gene, CDR1 is SGHTA and CDR2 is FQGNSA.

Turning to this clonotype: In this CDR3 the conserved last residue, phenylalanine or tryptophan, is missing, so a read error is likely. V gene TRBV7-8 combines with J gene TRBJ1-2, with TRBD1 matching 7 bases. Germline values: CDR1 SGHVS, CDR2 FQNEAQ. The CDR3 has 14 amino acids. Trimming cost V 1 base and J 6 bases; bases outside gene matches: 5. The CDR3 reads CASSLGPTGDGYTS. Written as DNA, the CDR3 is TGTGCCAGCAGCTTAGGGCCCACAGGGGATGGCTACACCTCC.

This clonotype was observed a handful of times. The chain combines TRBV28 with TRBJ2-2; 9 bases map to TRBD1. The junction had 7 bases not matched to a gene; V was cut back by 7 bases and J by 4 bases. Germline assignment: CDR1 MDHEN and CDR2 SYDVKM. The CDR3 spans 15 residues. The CDR3 DNA sequence: TGTGCCAGCACCCCAGACAGGGGGTTCACCGGGGAGCTGTTTTTT. This encodes CASTPDRGFTGELFF.

This clonotype was detected only a few times. The chain couples TRBV2 to TRBJ2-5; TRBD2 agrees at 8 bases. Per germline, CDR1 SNHLY and CDR2 FYNNEI. V gave up 0 bases and J gave up 2 bases; unmatched junction bases: 23. The CDR3 is 22 amino acids. CDR3 residues: CASSEALSAGRLGSGTQETQYF. The DNA for the CDR3 is TGTGCCAGCAGTGAAGCGCTTTCGGCAGGGCGGCTGGGTAGCGGGACTCAAGAGACCCAGTACTTC.

The chain combines TRBV28 with TRBJ1-3; the D gene is possibly TRBD1 (5 bases). The CDR3 contains 14 residues. Germline CDR1 reads MDHEN; CDR2 reads SYDVKM. V was cut by 5 bases and J by 2 bases, with 10 bases left in between. CDR3 nucleotides: TGTGCCAGCAGTATAGGGACGGCTGGAAACACCATATATTTT. It is translated as CASSIGTAGNTIYF.

The V and J genes are TRBV7-2 and TRBJ1-1; D gene unclear. The CDR3 is 13 residues long. CDR1 and CDR2 (germline): SGHTA, FQGNSA. With 7 bases removed from V and 2 bases from J, the gap between germline ends came to 11 bases. Here the CDR3 DNA reads TGTGCCAGCACCACTTGGGGTAACACTGAAGCTTTCTTT. Protein product: CASTTWGNTEAFF.

This clonotype was recorded many times. The CDR3, as DNA: TGTGCCAGCAGTCCTGGATTAGTGGGGACAGGGGGCTTGGAGACCCAGTACTTC. Its translation is CASSPGLVGTGGLETQYF. The rearrangement joins TRBV11-2 to TRBJ2-5; 12 bases match TRBD1. Trimming took 6 bases from V and 5 from J; bases not matched to a gene: 16. This CDR3 contains 18 residues. Germline loops: CDR1 SGHAT, CDR2 FQNNGV.

This clonotype was found a few times. This rearrangement joins TRBV7-8 to TRBJ1-4; D unresolved. The germline V and J ends were trimmed by 3 bases and 7 bases, with 6 bases remaining between them. The CDR3 totals 12 residues. Germline-derived CDR1 and CDR2 are SGHVS and FQNEAQ. Here the CDR3 reads CASSFTPEKLFF. The CDR3 region has the DNA TGTGCCAGCAGCTTTACACCTGAAAAACTGTTTTTT.

The gene calls are TRBV12-3 or TRBV12-4 and TRBJ2-2; D call uncertain. The CDR3 has 14 residues. V was pared by 6 bases and J by 4 bases, with 12 bases between. This CDR3 is CASSETGVTGELFF. CDR3 DNA sequence: TGTGCCAGCAGCGAAACTGGGGTCACCGGGGAGCTGTTTTTT.

Comment on this clonotype: Because the CDR3 is missing its conserved closing phenylalanine or tryptophan, this is likely a read error. This sequence joins TRBV7-6 and TRBJ1-1; D is undetermined. CDR3 size: 13 residues. Germline loops: CDR1 SGHVS, CDR2 FNYEAQ. The CDR3 region has the DNA TGTGCCAGCAGCTTAGAGCAGAACACCGAAGCTTTCTCT. The encoded protein is CASSLEQNTEAFS.

At least ten counts were recorded for this clonotype. The chain carries TRBV19 and TRBJ2-2; no clear D gene. Germline assignment: CDR1 LNHDA and CDR2 SQIVND (reference sequence). This CDR3 has 15 amino acids. Trimming took off 0 bases at V and 7 bases at J, with 12 bases between the two ends. In DNA, the CDR3 is TGTGCCAGTAGTATAGATCTATTTAGGAGCGGGGAGCTGTTTTTT. It translates to CASSIDLFRSGELFF.

This rearrangement joins TRBV28 to TRBJ2-7; 9 nucleotides align to TRBD1. CDR1 and CDR2 (germline): MDHEN, SYDVKM. J lost 5 bases, V lost 6 bases, and 5 bases had no gene match. The CDR3 is made up of 13 amino acids. The CDR3 sequence is CASRWDRVHEQYF. The CDR3 nucleotides are TGTGCCAGCAGATGGGACAGGGTCCACGAGCAGTACTTC.

This clonotype was seen at least ten times. The chain combines TRBV12-3 or TRBV12-4 with TRBJ1-6, with 9 bases lining up with TRBD1. This CDR3 contains 14 residues. Losses at the gene ends were 7 bases for V and 6 bases for J; bases not matched to a gene: 4. CDR3 sequence reads: CASTPGQGNSPLHF. The CDR3 nucleotides read TGTGCCAGCACCCCGGGACAGGGTAATTCACCCCTCCACTTT.

This clonotype was counted at least ten times. The V gene is TRBV7-3, the J gene TRBJ2-1; D unresolved. The V and J ends lost 8 bases and 6 bases respectively, with 11 bases between them. The CDR3 is 12 residues long. Germline-derived CDR1 and CDR2 are SGHTA and FQGTGA. CDR3 DNA: TGTGCCAGCGGCTCACTCCCCAATGAGCAGTTCTTC. Translation gives CASGSLPNEQFF. The whole variable domain, filled in from reference TRBV7-3 and TRBJ2-1, reads GAGVSQTPSNKVTEKGKYVELRCDPISGHTALYWYRQSLGQGPEFLIYFQGTGAADDSGLPNDRFFAVRPEGSVSTLKIQRTERGDSAVYLCASGSLPNEQFFGPGTRLTVL.

The J gene is TRBJ2-7, the V gene TRBV5-6, with D maybe TRBD2 (6 bases). The V end lost 6 bases, the J end lost 2 bases, and 18 bases lay between the germline ends. The length of the CDR3 is 15 residues. Germline V gives CDR1 SGHDT, CDR2 YYEEEE. This CDR3 is CASTPRPGLTYEQYF. The DNA of the CDR3 is TGTGCCAGCACTCCTAGACCGGGACTTACCTACGAGCAGTACTTC.

This clonotype was picked up a small number of times. The chain links TRBV7-2 to TRBJ1-1; D possibly corresponds to TRBD1 (6 bases). Germline values: CDR1 SGHTA, CDR2 FQGNSA. This CDR3 contains 12 residues. V was pared by 4 bases and J by 9 bases, with 12 bases between. CDR3: CASSSQGYKAFF. The CDR3 region has the DNA TGTGCCAGCAGCTCGCAGGGGTACAAAGCTTTCTTT.

This clonotype was detected ten times or more. The rearrangement joins TRBV28 to TRBJ2-6; D not certain. From germline, CDR1 is MDHEN and CDR2 SYDVKM. The length of the CDR3 is 15 residues. The V and J ends lost 6 bases and 0 bases respectively, with 9 bases between them. CDR3 loop: CASRPHSSGANVLTF. Written as DNA, the CDR3 is TGTGCCAGCAGGCCTCATAGCTCTGGGGCCAACGTCCTGACTTTC.

This chain uses TRBV20-1 with TRBJ2-7; TRBD1 agrees at 11 bases. Germline V lookup: CDR1 DFQATT, CDR2 SNEGSKA (reference sequence). CDR3 length: 17 residues. V dropped 5 bases and J dropped 2; count of bases not matched to a gene: 14. The chain's CDR3 is CSAPDRGLAVHAYEQYF. In nucleotides, the CDR3 is TGCAGTGCTCCGGACAGGGGGCTAGCGGTACATGCCTACGAGCAGTACTTC.

This clonotype was seen at least ten times. This chain uses TRBV29-1 with TRBJ2-3, with TRBD1 matching 8 bases. This CDR3 contains 15 residues. J was trimmed by 4 bases and V by 1 base; bases with no gene match: 7. Germline-derived CDR1 and CDR2 are SQVTM and ANQGSEA. The CDR3 DNA reads TGCAGCGTTGAAGCCTCAGGGGGCGGTGCAGATACGCAGTATTTT. Translated, it gives CSVEASGGGADTQYF.

This clonotype has a count of ten or more. This chain joins TRBV3-1 and TRBJ2-7; possibly TRBD1 for D (5 bases). The CDR3 sequence is 15 residues long. Looked up from germline, CDR1 is LGHDT and CDR2 is YNNKEL (reference sequence). V lost 7 bases and J 2 bases, leaving 18 bases between the germline ends. CDR3: CASTTGGASAYEQYF. DNA of the CDR3: TGTGCCAGCACCACAGGTGGGGCGTCCGCCTACGAGCAGTACTTC.

This clonotype was found a few times. The chain is built from TRBV9 and TRBJ2-3; TRBD2 might be the D (5 bases). The CDR3 is 16 amino acids. CDR1 is SGDLS and CDR2 is YYNGEE in the germline V gene. Trimming took 0 bases from V and 2 from J, leaving 13 bases between them. The CDR3: CASSVGLAAFTDTQYF. CDR3 nucleotides: TGTGCCAGCAGCGTAGGCCTAGCAGCTTTCACAGATACGCAGTATTTT.

This clonotype was observed at least ten times. J is TRBJ2-4 and V is TRBV5-1; 8 bases are shared with TRBD1. With 4 bases clipped from V and 8 bases from J, the junction kept 8 bases outside the gene matches. This CDR3 is 14 amino acids long. CDR1 SGHRS and CDR2 YFSETQ come from the germline V gene. CDR3 bases: TGCGCCAGCAGCCTGGGACAGGTAAAAGACATTCAGTACTTC. It encodes CASSLGQVKDIQYF.

This clonotype has at least ten counts. The gene calls are TRBV20-1 and TRBJ1-1; D gene uncertain. Germline assignment: CDR1 DFQATT and CDR2 SNEGSKA (reference sequence). The CDR3 totals 15 residues. V lost 0 bases and J 0 bases, leaving 11 bases between the germline ends. DNA of the CDR3: TGCAGTGCTAGAGAGGGCATTGGGGTGAACACTGAAGCTTTCTTT. Its protein is CSAREGIGVNTEAFF.

This clonotype turned up a few times. J is TRBJ1-3 and V is TRBV20-1; D may be TRBD1 (6 bases). Trimming removed 6 bases from V and 8 bases from J, with 20 bases in between. The germline V gene encodes CDR1 DFQATT and CDR2 SNEGSKA (reference sequence). CDR3 length equals 14 residues. The CDR3 region has the DNA TGCAGTGCCTCAAAGGGGGGGCCTCGTGACACCATATATTTT. This encodes CSASKGGPRDTIYF.

In its sample, this clonotype was seen a few times. The J gene is TRBJ2-2, the V gene TRBV19, with D possibly TRBD1 on 6 matching bases. This CDR3 region has 15 residues. Germline CDR1 LNHDA, CDR2 SQIVND (reference sequence). Trimming stripped 5 bases from V and 1 base from J, with 11 bases between. The CDR3 sequence is CASSPGTKNTGELFF. DNA of the CDR3: TGTGCCAGTAGTCCCGGGACAAAGAACACCGGGGAGCTGTTTTTT. The complete variable domain, with remaining parts taken from reference TRBV19 and TRBJ2-2, reads DGGITQSPKYLFRKEGQNVTLSCEQNLNHDAMYWYRQDPGQGLRLIYYSQIVNDFQKGDIAEGYSVSREKKESFPLTVTSAQKNPTAFYLCASSPGTKNTGELFFGEGSRLTVL.